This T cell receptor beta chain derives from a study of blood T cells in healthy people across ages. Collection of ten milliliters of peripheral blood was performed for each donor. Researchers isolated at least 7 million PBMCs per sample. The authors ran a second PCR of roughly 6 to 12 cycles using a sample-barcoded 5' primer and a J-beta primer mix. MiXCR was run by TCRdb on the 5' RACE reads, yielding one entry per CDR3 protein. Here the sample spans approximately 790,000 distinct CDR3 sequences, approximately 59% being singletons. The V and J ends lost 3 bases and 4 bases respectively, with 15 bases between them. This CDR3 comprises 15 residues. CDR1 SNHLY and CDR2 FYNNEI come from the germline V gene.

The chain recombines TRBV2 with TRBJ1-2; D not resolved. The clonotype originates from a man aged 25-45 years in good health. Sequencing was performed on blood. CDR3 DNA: TGTGCCAGCAGTGAGGAAGGGCCTAGGATCTATGGCTACACCTTC. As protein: CASSEEGPRIYGYTF. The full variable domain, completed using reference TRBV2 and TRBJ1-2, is EPEVTQTPSHQVTQMGQEVILRCVPISNHLYFYWYRQILGQKVEFLVSFYNNEISEKSEIFDDQFSVERPDGSNFTLKIRSTKLEDSAMYFCASSEEGPRIYGYTFGSGTRLTVV.